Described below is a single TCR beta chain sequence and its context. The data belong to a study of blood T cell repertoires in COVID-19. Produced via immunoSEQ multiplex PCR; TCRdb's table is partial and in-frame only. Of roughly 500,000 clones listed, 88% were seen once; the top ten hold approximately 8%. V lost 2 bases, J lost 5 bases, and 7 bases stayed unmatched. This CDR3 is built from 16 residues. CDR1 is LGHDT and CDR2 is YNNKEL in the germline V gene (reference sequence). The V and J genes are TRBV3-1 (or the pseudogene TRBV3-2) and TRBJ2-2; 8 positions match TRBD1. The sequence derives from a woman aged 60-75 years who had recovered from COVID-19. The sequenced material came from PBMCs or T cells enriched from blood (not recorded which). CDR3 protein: CASSQQGAIGTGELFF. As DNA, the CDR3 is TGTGCCAGCAGCCAACAGGGGGCGATTGGTACCGGGGAGCTGTTTTTT.